This record looks at one T cell receptor (beta chain) sequence and its context. The antigen this receptor binds is unknown. No base quality information exists; no much larger clone differs at one position. Another Seattle source contributed samples from volunteer blood donors who had recovered from COVID-19. Each collaborating institution followed its own protocols to collect whole blood in K2EDTA tubes. For TCRbeta analysis, collaborator samples were shipped as frozen whole blood, as isolated PBMCs, or as DNA extracted from either sample type. The immunoSEQ Assay, a bias-controlled multiplex PCR, was used to amplify TCRbeta CDR3 regions from genomic DNA. From the authors' description of their analysis: Within the assay, amplification of reference gene primers was used to estimate how many nucleated cells each sample contained. Sequence reads were collapsed and filtered to measure the absolute abundance of every unique TCRbeta CDR3 rearrangement. Productive Simpson clonality was computed per sample as the square root of Simpson's diversity index over productive rearrangements. Entries here come from immuneACCESS through TCRdb and include only in-frame sequences with V and J called. Some clones fail to appear in such tables; in the studies checked, an unresolved V gene covers under half of the shortfall, and the cause of the remainder is unknown. V and J calls and clone size follow that table, whereas D and trimming were derived from the DNA. The sample records some 200,000 clones, roughly 82% of which are singletons. More than 1.2% of the sample goes to the ten largest clones.

This sample is drawn from a study of blood T cell repertoires in COVID-19 (TCRdb year 2020). With regard to the full study: Collaborator samples came from the United States, Italy and Spain and covered acute and convalescent phases of COVID-19. A freely available public database, intended as a resource for researchers studying the immune response to SARS-CoV-2, is where the repertoires were released. Samples came from the ongoing ImmuneRACE study (first 160 participants) plus 1,254 subjects from 6 global collaborators. The material from the prospective study consisted of cDNA or gDNA derived from T cells, B-cell-depleted T cells, or PBMCs. Subjects who had been exposed to COVID-19, were actively infected with it, or had recovered from it provided the deeply sampled blood TCRbeta repertoires that made up the dataset. Nearly every sample came with metadata listing a de-identified subject ID, COVID-19 status, age in years and sex. Where available, HLA class I and class II types were obtained from metadata supplied by the sample provider rather than from assay-based typing. Results and caveats for the whole study, not just this receptor: Clinical and demographic metadata were provided uncurated, with the amount varying by source and participant.

Relative to germline, V is 8 bases shorter and J is 0 bases shorter, with 11 bases between their ends. Reading from cysteine to phenylalanine, the CDR3 counts 14 amino acids. Only the CDR3 DNA stays, 42 bases, in frame from base 1. CDR1 and CDR2, per the germline V gene (reference sequence), are WNHNN and SYGVQD. The chain joins TRBV10-1 to TRBJ1-5, with the identity of the D gene unclear. The TCR sequence derives from a middle-aged woman who had recovered from COVID-19. Sequencing input: peripheral blood. The DNA sequence is TGCGCCAGCGCAGGATGTAATAGCAATCAGCCCCAGCATTTT. Translated, it gives CASAGCNSNQPQHF.